This TCR beta chain was recovered during a study of cytotoxic CD8 clonotypes in ibrutinib-treated CLL. Sequencing used immunoSEQ multiplex PCR; TCRdb keeps in-frame clones, though not all of them. The repertoire includes some 200,000 clones, about four fifths of them detected once, and roughly 10% sits in the top ten. Deletions cut 3 bases from V and 7 bases from J, with 9 bases between. Germline values: CDR1 MNHNS, CDR2 SASEGT. The CDR3 has 12 amino acids. The source was PBMCs, collected after 12 months of ibrutinib treatment. This chain uses TRBV6-1 with TRBJ1-1; D remains ambiguous. This receptor was identified in a human donor with chronic lymphocytic leukemia. CDR3 loop: CASSDRFGEAFF. In DNA form, the CDR3 reads TGTGCCAGCAGTGACAGGTTCGGTGAAGCTTTCTTT.